Below, 11 T cell receptor beta chains from the same sample are listed, as sequenced in a study of blood T cell repertoires in COVID-19. Assay: immunoSEQ multiplex PCR; the TCRdb copy retains only in-frame clones and omits some. Of under 200,000 clones in the sample, under 90% were seen once. The sequenced sample consisted of peripheral blood. Receptor source: a man aged 55 to 69 with acute or convalescent COVID-19.

The chain has TRBV24-1 and TRBJ1-1, with TRBD1 as a possible D gene (6 bases). CDR1 KGHDR and CDR2 SFDVKD come from the germline V gene. Trimming cost V 8 bases and J 6 bases, with 9 bases left between them. CDR3 length: 11 amino acids. Here the CDR3 DNA reads TGTGCCACCATGCAGGGGTCTGAAGCTTTCTTT. Its protein is CATMQGSEAFF.

The chain uses TRBV24-1 and TRBJ2-1, with D maybe TRBD1 (5 bases). This CDR3 contains 13 residues. The germline V and J ends were trimmed by 0 bases and 10 bases, with 9 bases remaining between them. Germline V gene data show CDR1 as KGHDR and CDR2 as SFDVKD. The CDR3: CATSDLRRGEQFF. The CDR3 DNA follows: TGTGCCACCAGTGATTTGCGAAGGGGAGAGCAGTTCTTC.

This sequence joins TRBV2 and TRBJ2-4; perhaps TRBD1 as D (5 bases). V gave up 10 bases and J gave up 5 bases, with 9 bases separating them. The V gene's germline CDR1 is SNHLY and CDR2 FYNNEI. This CDR3 is built from 11 residues. CDR3 amino acids: CATQGENIQYF. For the CDR3, the DNA is TGTGCCACCCAGGGTGAAAACATTCAGTACTTC.

This clone turned up a few times. The rearrangement links TRBV15 to TRBJ2-7; the D gene is possibly TRBD1 (5 bases). Germline V gene sequence: CDR1 LNHNV, CDR2 YYDKDF (reference sequence). V was clipped by 3 bases and J by 5 bases, with 8 bases between them. The CDR3 is 12 residues long. CDR3 nucleotides: TGTGCCACCAGCAGGCAGGGCCACGAGCAGTACTTC. Amino acid sequence: CATSRQGHEQYF.

The V call is TRBV3-1 (or the pseudogene TRBV3-2), the J call TRBJ2-1; D might be TRBD1 (5 bases). Germline assignment: CDR1 LGHDT and CDR2 YNNKEL (reference sequence). The V gene lost 1 base and the J gene lost 4 bases, with 11 bases spanning the gap. The length of the CDR3 is 15 residues. The DNA of the CDR3 is TGTGCCAGCAGCCAAGGGGGCACTCCGTACAATGAGCAGTTCTTC. This translates into CASSQGGTPYNEQFF.

This clone was counted only a few times. The chain combines TRBV28 with TRBJ1-1; perhaps TRBD1 as D (5 bases). V lost 2 bases, J lost 4 bases, and 11 bases lay in between. The CDR3 consists of 14 residues. CDR1 and CDR2 from the germline V gene are MDHEN and SYDVKM. CDR3 nucleotides: TGTGCCAGCAGTTTAGTTTTGGGGGGCACTGAAGCTTTCTTT. This translates into CASSLVLGGTEAFF.

The V call is TRBV24-1, the J call TRBJ2-1; D is possibly TRBD2 (5 bases). The germline V and J ends were trimmed by 3 bases and 11 bases, with 13 bases remaining between them. The CDR3 is 13 amino acids. Germline V gene sequence: CDR1 KGHDR, CDR2 SFDVKD. CDR3 residues: CATSDRRYGQQFF. CDR3 DNA sequence: TGTGCCACCAGTGATCGGAGGTACGGCCAGCAGTTCTTC.

This clone was seen only once. The rearrangement uses TRBV5-6 and TRBJ1-1, with 11 bases fitting TRBD1. This CDR3 is built from 15 residues. Losses at the gene ends were 4 bases for V and 5 bases for J; bases not matched to a gene: 7. Germline values: CDR1 SGHDT, CDR2 YYEEEE. The CDR3 DNA sequence: TGTGCCAGCAGCCTGGGGACAGGGGGATGGACTGAAGCTTTCTTT. It yields the protein CASSLGTGGWTEAFF.

V usage is TRBV9 and J usage is TRBJ2-1; TRBD2 aligns across 10 bases. Per germline, CDR1 SGDLS and CDR2 YYNGEE. After removal of 0 bases from V and 9 bases from J, the junction contained 6 bases not matched to a gene. CDR3 size: 15 residues. The CDR3 DNA is TGTGCCAGCAGCGTAGAGGTAGCGGGAGGCCCTGAGCAGTTCTTC. As protein: CASSVEVAGGPEQFF.

This chain joins TRBV6-4 and TRBJ2-2; 10 positions match TRBD2. There are 19 residues in the CDR3. J was trimmed by 5 bases and V by 4 bases; bases with no gene match: 16. Germline CDR1 MRHNA, CDR2 SNTAGT. CDR3 amino acids: CASSAQTGTSAGGTGELFF. For the CDR3, the DNA is TGTGCCAGCAGTGCCCAAACCGGGACTAGCGCCGGGGGAACCGGGGAGCTGTTTTTT.

In this sample, this clone turned up a few times. The rearrangement joins TRBV6-5 to TRBJ1-5; 7 positions match TRBD1. CDR3 length equals 13 residues. V shed 7 bases and J 4 bases; nucleotides not matched to a gene: 4. The germline gives CDR1 MNHEY, CDR2 SVGAGI. The CDR3 region is CASTWDRNQPQHF. In nucleotides, the CDR3 is TGTGCCAGCACCTGGGACAGAAATCAGCCCCAGCATTTT.